This TCR beta chain originates from a study of shared clonotypes between healthy human individuals. Study conclusions and caveats: It was expected that sequencing depth would affect clonotype sharing among donors.

As to this clone: Its antigen is still unknown.

The CDR3 runs to 14 residues. CDR1 and CDR2 (germline): SEHNR, FQNEAQ (reference sequence). V was trimmed by 0 bases and J by 8 bases, leaving 13 bases between them. This table comes from immunoSEQ multiplex PCR, and its TCRdb copy is limited to in-frame clones, with some not included. The sample records 2 million or so clones, 85% to 95% being singletons. The source of this sequence is a man between 18 and 35 years old in good health. V usage is TRBV7-9 and J usage is TRBJ1-2; tentatively, D is TRBD1 (5 bases). The sample comprised naive CD4+ T cells sorted from blood. Sample subset: CD45RA+ positively selected. The CDR3 is CASSLADWGSGYTF. The CDR3 bases are TGTGCCAGCAGCTTAGCGGACTGGGGGAGCGGCTACACCTTC.